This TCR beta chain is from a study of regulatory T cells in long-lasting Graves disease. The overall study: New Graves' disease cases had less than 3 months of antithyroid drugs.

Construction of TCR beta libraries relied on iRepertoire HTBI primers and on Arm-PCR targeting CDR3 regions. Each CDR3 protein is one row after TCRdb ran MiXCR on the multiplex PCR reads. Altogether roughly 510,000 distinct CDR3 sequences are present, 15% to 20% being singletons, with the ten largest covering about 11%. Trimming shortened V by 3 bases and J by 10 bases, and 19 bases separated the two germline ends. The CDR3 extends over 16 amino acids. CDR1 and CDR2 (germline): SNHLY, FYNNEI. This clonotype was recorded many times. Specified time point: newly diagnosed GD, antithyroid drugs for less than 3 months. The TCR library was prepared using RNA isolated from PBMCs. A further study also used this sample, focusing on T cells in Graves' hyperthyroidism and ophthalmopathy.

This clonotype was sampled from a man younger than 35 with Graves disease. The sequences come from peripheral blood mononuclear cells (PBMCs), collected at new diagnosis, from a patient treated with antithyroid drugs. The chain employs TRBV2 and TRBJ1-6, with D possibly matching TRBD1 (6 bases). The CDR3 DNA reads TGTGCCAGCAGTGAGAAAAGTTACAGGGTCGGATCACCCCTCCACTTT. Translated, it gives CASSEKSYRVGSPLHF.